The 18 T cell receptor beta chains below come from one sample, sequenced in a study of OX40 agonist ivuxolimab in advanced cancers. TCRdb keeps only in-frame clones here, not all; method: immunoSEQ multiplex PCR. The data contain roughly 36,000 clones, roughly 74% of them singletons. The material was CD4+ or CD8+ T cells sorted from blood, obtained in a trial of the OX40 agonist ivuxolimab. These receptors were obtained from an adult with an advanced solid tumor such as melanoma, head and neck, liver or kidney cancer.

The chain is built from TRBV7-9 and TRBJ1-1; D possibly corresponds to TRBD1 (5 bases). V gave up 1 base and J gave up 4 bases, with 7 bases separating them. The germline V gene has CDR1 SEHNR and CDR2 FQNEAQ (reference sequence). The length of the CDR3 is 13 residues. The CDR3 loop is CASSLGDPTEAFF. As DNA, the CDR3 is TGTGCCAGCAGCTTAGGGGACCCCACTGAAGCTTTCTTT.

This clone is termed medium-sized. The chain is built from TRBV9 and TRBJ2-7, with no clear D. The CDR3 runs to 14 residues. V shed 0 bases and J shed 3 bases, with 10 bases lying between them. CDR1 and CDR2 from the germline V gene are SGDLS and YYNGEE. CDR3 region: CASSVGFLGYEQYF. Written as DNA, the CDR3 is TGTGCCAGCAGCGTAGGATTTCTGGGCTACGAGCAGTACTTC.

This sequence joins TRBV29-1 and TRBJ1-1; 7 positions agree with TRBD1. J was trimmed by 5 bases and V by 4 bases; bases with no gene match: 7. CDR1 is SQVTM, CDR2 ANQGSEA, per germline. This CDR3 comprises 13 residues. CDR3: CSVAEGGRTEAFF. In nucleotides, the CDR3 is TGCAGCGTTGCGGAAGGGGGCAGGACTGAAGCTTTCTTT. The entire variable domain, with the rest obtained from reference TRBV29-1 and TRBJ1-1, is as follows: SAVISQKPSRDICQRGTSLTIQCQVDSQVTMMFWYRQQPGQSLTLIATANQGSEATYESGFVIDKFPISRPNLTFSTLTVSNMSPEDSSIYLCSVAEGGRTEAFFGQGTRLTVV.

The V call is TRBV7-8, the J call TRBJ2-3; the D gene is possibly TRBD1 (6 bases). V lost 5 bases and J 9 bases, leaving 18 bases between the germline ends. The V gene's germline CDR1 is SGHVS and CDR2 FQNEAQ. This CDR3 region has 14 residues. The CDR3 loop is CASSPSSQGLTQYF. CDR3 DNA sequence: TGTGCCAGCAGCCCCAGCTCACAGGGATTGACGCAGTATTTT. The full variable domain, its missing parts supplied by reference TRBV7-8 and TRBJ2-3, is GAGVSQSPRYKVAKRGQDVALRCDPISGHVSLFWYQQALGQGPEFLTYFQNEAQLDKSGLPSDRFFAERPEGSVSTLKIQRTQQEDSAVYLCASSPSSQGLTQYFGPGTRLTVL.

This chain joins TRBV5-1 and TRBJ1-4, with TRBD1 as a possible D gene (5 bases). Trimming shortened V by 6 bases and J by 4 bases, and 13 bases separated the two germline ends. From germline, CDR1 is SGHRS and CDR2 YFSETQ. The length of the CDR3 is 14 residues. The CDR3 sequence: CASKPGGLNEKLFF. In DNA form, the CDR3 reads TGCGCCAGCAAACCCGGGGGACTTAATGAAAAACTGTTTTTT.

V and J are TRBV6-4 and TRBJ1-1; D gene unclear. The CDR3 covers 12 residues. Germline V lookup: CDR1 MRHNA, CDR2 SNTAGT. V lost 2 bases to trimming and J lost 8 bases, with 9 bases between them. In DNA form, the CDR3 reads TGTGCCAGCAGTGACCGCATTGGAGAAGCTTTCTTT. Encoded protein: CASSDRIGEAFF.

The genes are TRBV7-8 and TRBJ1-1; no clear D gene. The V end was cut by 3 bases, the J end by 5 bases, with 10 bases between. CDR1 SGHVS and CDR2 FQNEAQ come from the germline V gene. The CDR3 extends over 13 amino acids. The CDR3 DNA sequence: TGTGCCAGCAGCTTCCCCGGGGATACTGAAGCTTTCTTT. As protein: CASSFPGDTEAFF.

This rearrangement joins TRBV7-3 to TRBJ2-7; no definite D call. Per germline, CDR1 SGHTA and CDR2 FQGTGA. Trimming took off 4 bases at V and 3 bases at J, with 10 bases between the two ends. The CDR3 sequence is 13 residues long. CDR3 sequence (DNA): TGTGCCAGCAGCTGGACCGCCGTCTACGAGCAGTACTTC. Translated: CASSWTAVYEQYF.

The chain couples TRBV14 to TRBJ2-7, with 7 bases lining up with TRBD2. CDR3 size: 16 residues. Losses at the gene ends were 4 bases for V and 12 bases for J; bases not matched to a gene: 21. Germline V gene lookup returns CDR1 SGHDN and CDR2 FVKESK. The CDR3 region has the DNA TGTGCCAGCAGCCGAGACTCAGCGGGGTCCGGCCGAAAGCTGTACGTC. Encoded protein: CASSRDSAGSGRKLYV.

The rearrangement joins TRBV30 to TRBJ2-1; possibly TRBD1 for D (6 bases). V dropped 2 bases and J dropped 1 base, with 9 bases sitting between them. The CDR3 has 14 amino acids. Germline V gene sequence: CDR1 GTSNPN, CDR2 SVGIG (reference sequence). The CDR3 loop reads CAWSTGSSYNEQFF. The CDR3 DNA is TGTGCCTGGAGTACAGGGAGTTCCTACAATGAGCAGTTCTTC.

In its sample, this clone was seen a few times. The gene calls are TRBV9 and TRBJ1-2; D may be TRBD1 (5 bases). In germline, CDR1 is SGDLS, CDR2 YYNGEE. Trimming took off 3 bases at V and 9 bases at J, with 21 bases between the two ends. This CDR3 is 15 amino acids long. The CDR3 loop is CASSAGHLGGGSYTF. The DNA of the CDR3 is TGTGCCAGCAGCGCCGGCCATCTCGGGGGTGGGAGCTACACCTTC.

This clone was detected a few times. The chain uses TRBV6-1 and TRBJ1-1; tentatively, D is TRBD1 (5 bases). The ends were cut back, 7 bases at V and 10 bases at J, with 19 bases in the middle. Looked up from germline, CDR1 is MNHNS and CDR2 is SASEGT. This CDR3 spans 13 amino acids. The CDR3 sequence: CASTRRGSQGAFF. CDR3 DNA: TGTGCCAGCACCCGCAGAGGGAGCCAGGGAGCTTTCTTT.

The genes are TRBV9 and TRBJ2-1; D is possibly TRBD1 (6 bases). Trimming took 4 bases from V and 3 from J, leaving 14 bases between them. The CDR3 is made up of 15 amino acids. From germline, CDR1 is SGDLS and CDR2 YYNGEE. CDR3 bases: TGTGCCAGCAGCAAAACGACAGGAGACTACAATGAGCAGTTCTTC. Its protein product is CASSKTTGDYNEQFF.

This clone showed up just a few times. CDR3 in amino acids: CAWSVNGRATYEQYF. CDR3 nucleotide sequence: TGTGCCTGGAGTGTAAATGGCAGGGCGACCTACGAGCAGTACTTC. The chain recombines TRBV30 with TRBJ2-7, with TRBD1 as a possible D gene (5 bases). CDR3 length: 15 amino acids. The germline CDR1 and CDR2 sequences are GTSNPN and SVGIG (reference sequence). With 0 bases removed from V and 2 bases from J, the gap between germline ends came to 14 bases.

This clone was seen more than once but under ten times. The gene calls are TRBV30 and TRBJ2-3; D is ambiguous. Trimming pared 3 bases from V and 1 base from J, leaving 5 bases between. Looked up from germline, CDR1 is GTSNPN and CDR2 is SVGIG (reference sequence). The CDR3 runs 12 residues. The CDR3 here is CAWSQGTDTQYF. The CDR3 DNA reads TGTGCCTGGAGCCAGGGCACAGATACGCAGTATTTT. The entire variable domain, with the rest obtained from reference TRBV30 and TRBJ2-3, is as follows: SQTIHQWPATLVQPVGSPLSLECTVEGTSNPNLYWYRQAAGRGLQLLFYSVGIGQISSEVPQNLSASRPQDRQFILSSKKLLLSDSGFYLCAWSQGTDTQYFGPGTRLTVL.

This clone was counted a few times. This chain joins TRBV7-9 and TRBJ1-2; 7 nucleotides align to TRBD1. Germline trimming cut 6 bases from V and 7 bases from J; bases unmatched to any gene: 2. The CDR3 covers 11 residues. Germline CDR1 is SEHNR and CDR2 is FQNEAQ (reference sequence). The CDR3 loop reads CASRTGAGYTF. The CDR3 DNA sequence: TGTGCCAGCAGAACAGGGGCTGGCTACACCTTC.

The rearrangement links TRBV7-9 to TRBJ2-3; no firm D call. This CDR3 spans 16 amino acids. Germline CDR1 is SEHNR and CDR2 is FQNEAQ (reference sequence). V lost 1 base, J lost 1 base, and 12 bases lay in between. The CDR3 coding sequence is TGTGCCAGCAGCTTAGGGCTATCCCAAGGCACAGATACGCAGTATTTT. Encoded protein: CASSLGLSQGTDTQYF.

This clone was counted only a few times. The V and J genes are TRBV6-1 and TRBJ2-5; 10 nucleotides line up with TRBD1. The V gene's germline CDR1 is MNHNS and CDR2 SASEGT. The CDR3 loop spans 16 amino acids. V was pared by 3 bases and J by 4 bases, with 8 bases of the junction left unmatched. The CDR3 region is CASSEGTGVQRETQYF. DNA for the CDR3: TGTGCCAGCAGTGAGGGGACAGGGGTTCAGCGAGAGACCCAGTACTTC.